The T cell receptor (beta chain) described here comes from a study of long-term antiretroviral therapy in people with HIV. Germline V gene sequence: CDR1 SGDLS, CDR2 YYNGEE. This CDR3 region has 15 residues. The V gene end was trimmed by 2 bases and the J gene end by 6 bases; junction bases not matched to a gene: 3. This clone was picked up one time. Its antigen is as yet unknown. Broader study findings: Information pertaining to ART adherence, viral resistance or therapeutic modifications was not obtained. Pre-ART-expanded clones dominated the repertoire at all time points. Controls had broader CDR3 length ranges than HIV repertoires did. Diversity rose after ART but stayed below transplant donor controls.

The assay used was immunoSEQ (version v3.0), run at survey level. Data came from immunoSEQ multiplex PCR; TCRdb stores just in-frame clones and leaves some out. Of roughly 24,000 clones listed, about 84% are singletons. Sequenced material: unsorted PBMCs, taken about 5 years after starting antiretroviral therapy. V usage is TRBV9 and J usage is TRBJ2-1; 12 bases align to TRBD2. The source is a man aged 35 to 55 with HIV. CDR3: CASSVLTSGSNEQFF. As DNA, the CDR3 is TGTGCCAGCAGCGTTTTGACTAGCGGGAGCAATGAGCAGTTCTTC.